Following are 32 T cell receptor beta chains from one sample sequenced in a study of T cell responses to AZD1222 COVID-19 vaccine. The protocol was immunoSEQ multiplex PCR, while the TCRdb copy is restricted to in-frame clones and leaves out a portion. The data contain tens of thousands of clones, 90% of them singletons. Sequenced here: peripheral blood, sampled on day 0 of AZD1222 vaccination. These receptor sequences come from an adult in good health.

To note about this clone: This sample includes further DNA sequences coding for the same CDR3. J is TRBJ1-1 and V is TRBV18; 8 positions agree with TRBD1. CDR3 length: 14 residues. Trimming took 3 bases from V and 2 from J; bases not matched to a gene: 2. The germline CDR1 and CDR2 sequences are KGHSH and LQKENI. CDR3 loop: CASSPGQVNTEAFF. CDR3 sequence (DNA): TGTGCCAGCTCACCGGGACAGGTCAACACTGAAGCTTTCTTT.

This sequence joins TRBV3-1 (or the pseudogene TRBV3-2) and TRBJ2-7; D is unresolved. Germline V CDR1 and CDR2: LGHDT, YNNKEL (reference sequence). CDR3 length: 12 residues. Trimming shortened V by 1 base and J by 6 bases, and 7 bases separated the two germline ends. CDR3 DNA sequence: TGTGCCAGCAGCCAAGGCCCTGGCGAGCAGTACTTC. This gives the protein CASSQGPGEQYF.

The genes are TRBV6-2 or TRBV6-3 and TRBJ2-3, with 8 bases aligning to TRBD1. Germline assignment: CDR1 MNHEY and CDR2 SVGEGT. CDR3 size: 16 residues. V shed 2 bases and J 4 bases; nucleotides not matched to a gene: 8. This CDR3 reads CASSYRSGGVSDTQYF. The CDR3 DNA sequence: TGTGCCAGCAGTTACAGGTCAGGGGGCGTATCAGATACGCAGTATTTT.

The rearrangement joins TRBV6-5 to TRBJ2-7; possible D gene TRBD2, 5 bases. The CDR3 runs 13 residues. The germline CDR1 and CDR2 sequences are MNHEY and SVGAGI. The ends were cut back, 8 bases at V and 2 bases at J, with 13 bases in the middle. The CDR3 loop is CASLEGTTYEQYF. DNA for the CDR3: TGTGCCAGCCTTGAGGGAACGACCTACGAGCAGTACTTC.

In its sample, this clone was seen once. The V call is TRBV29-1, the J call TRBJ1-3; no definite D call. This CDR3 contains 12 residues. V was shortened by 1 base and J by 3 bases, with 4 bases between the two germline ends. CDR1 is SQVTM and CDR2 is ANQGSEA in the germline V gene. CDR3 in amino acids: CSVEGNGNTIYF. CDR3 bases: TGCAGCGTTGAAGGGAATGGAAACACCATATATTTT.

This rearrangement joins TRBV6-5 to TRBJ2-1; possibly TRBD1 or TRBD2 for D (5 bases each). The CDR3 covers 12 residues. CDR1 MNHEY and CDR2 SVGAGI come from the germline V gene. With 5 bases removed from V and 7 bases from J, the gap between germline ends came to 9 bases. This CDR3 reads CASSRDQNEQFF. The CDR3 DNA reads TGTGCCAGCAGTCGGGACCAAAATGAGCAGTTCTTC.

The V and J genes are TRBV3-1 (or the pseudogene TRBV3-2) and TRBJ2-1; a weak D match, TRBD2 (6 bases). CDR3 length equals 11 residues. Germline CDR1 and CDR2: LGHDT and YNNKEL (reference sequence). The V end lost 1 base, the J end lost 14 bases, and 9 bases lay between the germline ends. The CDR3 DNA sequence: TGTGCCAGCAGCCAAGCGGGAGTCGAGTTCTTC. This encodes CASSQAGVEFF.

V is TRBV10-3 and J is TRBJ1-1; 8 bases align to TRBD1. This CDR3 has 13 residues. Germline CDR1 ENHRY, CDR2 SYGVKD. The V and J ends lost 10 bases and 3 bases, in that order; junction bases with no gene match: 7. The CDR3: CATTDRVDTEAFF. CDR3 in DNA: TGTGCCACGACGGACAGGGTCGACACTGAAGCTTTCTTT.

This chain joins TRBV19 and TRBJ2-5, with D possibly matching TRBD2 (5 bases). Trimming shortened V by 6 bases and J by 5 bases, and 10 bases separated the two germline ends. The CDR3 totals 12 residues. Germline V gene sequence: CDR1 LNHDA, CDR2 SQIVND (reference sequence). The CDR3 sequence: CASRQSGETQYF. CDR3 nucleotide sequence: TGTGCCAGTAGACAGTCGGGGGAGACCCAGTACTTC.

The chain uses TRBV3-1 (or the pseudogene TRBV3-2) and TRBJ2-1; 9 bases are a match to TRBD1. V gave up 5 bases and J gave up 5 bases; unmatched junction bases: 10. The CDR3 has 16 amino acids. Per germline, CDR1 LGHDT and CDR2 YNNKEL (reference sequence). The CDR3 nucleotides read TGTGCCAGCAGCTTCTCCGGGACAGGGCTGAACAATGAGCAGTTCTTC. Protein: CASSFSGTGLNNEQFF.

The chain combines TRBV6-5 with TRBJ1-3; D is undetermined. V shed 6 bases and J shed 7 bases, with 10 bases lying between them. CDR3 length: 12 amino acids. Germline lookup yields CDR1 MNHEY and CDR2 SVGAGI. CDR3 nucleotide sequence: TGTGCCAGCAGCCAAAATAGGAACACCATATATTTT. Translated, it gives CASSQNRNTIYF.

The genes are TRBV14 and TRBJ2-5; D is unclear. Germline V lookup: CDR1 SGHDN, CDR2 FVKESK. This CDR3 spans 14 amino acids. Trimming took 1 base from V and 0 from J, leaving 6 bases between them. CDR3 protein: CASSQVSYQETQYF. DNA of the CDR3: TGTGCCAGCAGCCAAGTCAGCTACCAAGAGACCCAGTACTTC.

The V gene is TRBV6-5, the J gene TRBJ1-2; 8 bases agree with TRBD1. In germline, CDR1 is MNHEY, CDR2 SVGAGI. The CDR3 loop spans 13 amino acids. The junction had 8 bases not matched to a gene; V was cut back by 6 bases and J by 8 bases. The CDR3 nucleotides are TGTGCCAGCAGGGGCGACAGGGGTCGGGGCTACACCTTC. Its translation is CASRGDRGRGYTF.

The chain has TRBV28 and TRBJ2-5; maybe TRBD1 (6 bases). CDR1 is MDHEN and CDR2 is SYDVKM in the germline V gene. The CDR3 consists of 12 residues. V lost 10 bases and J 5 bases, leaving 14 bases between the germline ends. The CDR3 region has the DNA TGTGCCACAACAGGGATGTCGGAGACCCAGTACTTC. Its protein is CATTGMSETQYF.

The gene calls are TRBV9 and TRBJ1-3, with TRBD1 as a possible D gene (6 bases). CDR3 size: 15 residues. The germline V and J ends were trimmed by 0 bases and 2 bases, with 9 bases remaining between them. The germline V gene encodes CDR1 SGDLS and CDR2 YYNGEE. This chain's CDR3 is CASSVAGAAGNTIYF. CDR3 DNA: TGTGCCAGCAGCGTAGCAGGGGCGGCTGGAAACACCATATATTTT.

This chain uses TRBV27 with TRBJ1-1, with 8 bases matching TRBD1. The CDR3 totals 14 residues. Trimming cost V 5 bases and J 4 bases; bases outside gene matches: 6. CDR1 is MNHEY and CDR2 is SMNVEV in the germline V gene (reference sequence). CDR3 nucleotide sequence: TGTGCCAGCAGTCTACAGGGGGTTAGCACTGAAGCTTTCTTT. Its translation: CASSLQGVSTEAFF.

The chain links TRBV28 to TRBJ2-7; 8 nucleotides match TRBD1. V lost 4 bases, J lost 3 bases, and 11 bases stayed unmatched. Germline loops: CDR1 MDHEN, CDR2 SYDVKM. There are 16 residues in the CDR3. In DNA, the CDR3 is TGTGCCAGCAGTTCCTTGGGACAGGCGGATTTCTACGAGCAGTACTTC. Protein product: CASSSLGQADFYEQYF. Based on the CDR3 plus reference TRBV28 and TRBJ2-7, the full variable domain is DVKVTQSSRYLVKRTGEKVFLECVQDMDHENMFWYRQDPGLGLRLIYFSYDVKMKEKGDIPEGYSVSREKKERFSLILESASTNQTSMYLCASSSLGQADFYEQYFGPGTRLTVT.

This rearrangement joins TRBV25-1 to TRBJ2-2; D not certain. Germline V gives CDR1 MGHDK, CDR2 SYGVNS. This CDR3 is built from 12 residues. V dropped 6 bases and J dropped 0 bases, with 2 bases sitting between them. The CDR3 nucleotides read TGTGCCAGCAGGGCGAACACCGGGGAGCTGTTTTTT. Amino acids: CASRANTGELFF.

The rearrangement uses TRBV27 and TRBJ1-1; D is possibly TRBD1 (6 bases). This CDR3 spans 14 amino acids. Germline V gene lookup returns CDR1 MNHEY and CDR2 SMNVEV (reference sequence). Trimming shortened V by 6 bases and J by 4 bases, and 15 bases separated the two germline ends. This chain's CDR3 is CASSPRDMATEAFF. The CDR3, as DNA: TGTGCCAGCAGCCCGCGGGACATGGCCACTGAAGCTTTCTTT.

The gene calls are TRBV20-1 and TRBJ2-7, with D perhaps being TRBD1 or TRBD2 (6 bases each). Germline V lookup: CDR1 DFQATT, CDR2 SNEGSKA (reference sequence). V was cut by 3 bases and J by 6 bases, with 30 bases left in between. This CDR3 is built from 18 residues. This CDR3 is CSASPPQGSRGLLREQYF. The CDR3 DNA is TGCAGTGCTAGTCCCCCACAGGGTTCGCGGGGCCTACTACGCGAGCAGTACTTC.

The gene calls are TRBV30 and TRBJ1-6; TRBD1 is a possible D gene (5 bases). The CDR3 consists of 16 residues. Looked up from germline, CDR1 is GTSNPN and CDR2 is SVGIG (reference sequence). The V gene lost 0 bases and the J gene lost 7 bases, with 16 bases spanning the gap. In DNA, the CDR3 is TGTGCCTGGAGTGTACGGCAGGGCTCGTGGAATTCACCCCTCCACTTT. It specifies CAWSVRQGSWNSPLHF.

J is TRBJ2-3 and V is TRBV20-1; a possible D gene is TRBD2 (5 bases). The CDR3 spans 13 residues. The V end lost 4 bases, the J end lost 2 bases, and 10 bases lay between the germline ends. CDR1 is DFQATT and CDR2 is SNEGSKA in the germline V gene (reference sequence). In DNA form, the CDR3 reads TGCAGTGCTAATGAGGGCCTCACAGATACGCAGTATTTT. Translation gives CSANEGLTDTQYF.

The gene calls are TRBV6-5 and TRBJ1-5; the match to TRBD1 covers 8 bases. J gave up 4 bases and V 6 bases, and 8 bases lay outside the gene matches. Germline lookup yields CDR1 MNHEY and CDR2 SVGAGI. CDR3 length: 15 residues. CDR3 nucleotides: TGTGCCAGCAGGGATCCGGACAGGGCGAATCAGCCCCAGCATTTT. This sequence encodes CASRDPDRANQPQHF.

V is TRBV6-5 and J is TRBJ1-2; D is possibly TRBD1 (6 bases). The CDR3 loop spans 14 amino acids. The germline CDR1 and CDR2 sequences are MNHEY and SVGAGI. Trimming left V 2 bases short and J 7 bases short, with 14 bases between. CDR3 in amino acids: CASSYGGGIRGYTF. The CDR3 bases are TGTGCCAGCAGTTACGGAGGGGGGATCCGTGGCTACACCTTC.

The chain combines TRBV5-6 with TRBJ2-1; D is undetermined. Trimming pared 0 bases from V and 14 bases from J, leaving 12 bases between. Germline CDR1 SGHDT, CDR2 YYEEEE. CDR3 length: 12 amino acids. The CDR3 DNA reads TGTGCCAGCAGCTTGGGTCCTCTAGTAAAGTTCTTC. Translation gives CASSLGPLVKFF.

The CDR3 reads CASSFPSGRDSYEQYF. The CDR3 DNA follows: TGTGCCAGCAGTTTTCCGAGCGGGAGGGACTCCTACGAGCAGTACTTC. The chain combines TRBV6-6 with TRBJ2-7, with TRBD2 matching over 10 bases. The CDR3 runs 16 residues. Looked up from germline, CDR1 is MNHNY and CDR2 is SVGAGI (reference sequence). With 4 bases clipped from V and 0 bases from J, the junction kept 6 bases outside the gene matches.

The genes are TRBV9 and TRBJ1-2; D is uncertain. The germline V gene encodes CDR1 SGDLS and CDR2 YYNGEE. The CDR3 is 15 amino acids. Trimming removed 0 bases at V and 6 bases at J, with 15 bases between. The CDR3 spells CASSVGDVPHDGYTF. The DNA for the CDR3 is TGTGCCAGCAGCGTAGGTGACGTCCCGCACGATGGCTACACCTTC.

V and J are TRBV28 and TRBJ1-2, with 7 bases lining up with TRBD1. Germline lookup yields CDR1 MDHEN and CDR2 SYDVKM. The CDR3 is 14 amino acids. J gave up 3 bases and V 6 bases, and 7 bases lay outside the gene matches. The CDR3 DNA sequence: TGTGCCAGCAGGCGGAACAGGGGCCACTATGGCTACACCTTC. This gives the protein CASRRNRGHYGYTF.

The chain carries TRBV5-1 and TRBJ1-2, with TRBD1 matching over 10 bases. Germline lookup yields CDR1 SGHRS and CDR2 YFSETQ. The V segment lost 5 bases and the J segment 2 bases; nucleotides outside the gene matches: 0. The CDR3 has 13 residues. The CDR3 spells CASRGQGNYGYTF. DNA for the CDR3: TGCGCCAGCAGGGGACAGGGGAACTATGGCTACACCTTC.

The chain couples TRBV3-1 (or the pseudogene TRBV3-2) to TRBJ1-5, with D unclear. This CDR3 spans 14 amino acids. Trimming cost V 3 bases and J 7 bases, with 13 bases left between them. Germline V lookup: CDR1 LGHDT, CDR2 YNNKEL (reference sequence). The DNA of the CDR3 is TGTGCCAGCAGCCACAGTTCTGGGATCCAGCCCCAGCATTTT. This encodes CASSHSSGIQPQHF.

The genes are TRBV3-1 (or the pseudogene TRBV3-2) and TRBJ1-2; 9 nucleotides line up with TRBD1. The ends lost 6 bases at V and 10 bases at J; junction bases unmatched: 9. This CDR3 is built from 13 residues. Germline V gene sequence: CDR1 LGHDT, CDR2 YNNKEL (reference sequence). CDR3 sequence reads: CASSQKQGADYTF. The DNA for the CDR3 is TGTGCCAGCAGTCAAAAACAGGGGGCGGACTACACCTTC.

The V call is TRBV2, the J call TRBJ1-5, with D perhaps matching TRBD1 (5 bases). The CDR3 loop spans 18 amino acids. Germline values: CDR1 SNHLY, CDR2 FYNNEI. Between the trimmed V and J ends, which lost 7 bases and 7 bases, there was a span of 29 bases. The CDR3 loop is CASTTPPGAGGTIQPQHF. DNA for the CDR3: TGTGCCAGCACCACCCCGCCCGGGGCGGGGGGAACAATCCAGCCCCAGCATTTT.